This T cell receptor beta chain was obtained from a study of CD8+ T cells in alopecia areata. Following extraction, RNA underwent reverse transcription to cDNA, which served as the sequencing template. Method: immunoSEQ multiplex PCR; TCRdb's copy keeps in-frame clones and lacks some. The sample records 90,000 to 150,000 clones, under 40% being singletons. V was trimmed by 3 bases and J by 5 bases, leaving 16 bases between them. Germline V gene lookup returns CDR1 LNHDA and CDR2 SQIVND (reference sequence). The CDR3 totals 15 residues. This clone has only a few counts. The source is a human donor with alopecia areata. V is TRBV19 and J is TRBJ1-2, with D maybe TRBD1 (5 bases). The source material was CD4+ T cells sorted from blood. CDR3: CASSITGLLLYGYTF. In DNA form, the CDR3 reads TGTGCCAGTAGTATTACGGGGCTTCTACTATATGGCTACACCTTC.